This T cell receptor (beta chain) appears in the sequencing data of a study of blood T cell repertoires in COVID-19. Across the study: Samples of COVID-19 (acute and convalescent) were obtained from the United States, Italy and Spain. T cells, B-cell-depleted T cells, or PBMCs provided the cDNA or gDNA that served as material.

Trimming at V came to 1 base and at J to 1 base, leaving 5 bases not matched to a gene. The germline V gene encodes CDR1 LGHNA and CDR2 YSLEER. The CDR3 length is 16 residues. Original methodology: Reference gene primer amplification gave nucleated cell count estimates. This table comes from immunoSEQ multiplex PCR, and its TCRdb copy is limited to in-frame clones, with some not included. From that table come the V and J calls and clone size; the DNA was used to work out D and trimming. Of some 300,000 clones listed, about 87% were seen once; the top ten hold under 8%. The chain carries TRBV4-3 and TRBJ2-3, with TRBD2 identical over 7 bases. Specimen: peripheral blood. The sequence was collected from a young woman who had recovered from COVID-19. The CDR3 nucleotides are TGCGCCAGCAGCCAAGGGTCGAGCGGGGGCACAGATACGCAGTATTTT. Translated: CASSQGSSGGTDTQYF.